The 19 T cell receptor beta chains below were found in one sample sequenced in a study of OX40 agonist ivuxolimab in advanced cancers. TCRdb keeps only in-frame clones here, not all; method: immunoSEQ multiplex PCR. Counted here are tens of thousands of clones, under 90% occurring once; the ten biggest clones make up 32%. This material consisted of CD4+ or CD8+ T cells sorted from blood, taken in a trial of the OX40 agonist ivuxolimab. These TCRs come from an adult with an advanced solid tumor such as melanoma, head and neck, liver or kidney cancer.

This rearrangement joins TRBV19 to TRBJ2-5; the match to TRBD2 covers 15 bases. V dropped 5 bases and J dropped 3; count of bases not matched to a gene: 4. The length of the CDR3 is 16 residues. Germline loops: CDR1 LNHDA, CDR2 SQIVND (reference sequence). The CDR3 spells CASSSRTSGREETQYF. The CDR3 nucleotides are TGTGCCAGTAGTTCACGGACTAGCGGGAGGGAAGAGACCCAGTACTTC.

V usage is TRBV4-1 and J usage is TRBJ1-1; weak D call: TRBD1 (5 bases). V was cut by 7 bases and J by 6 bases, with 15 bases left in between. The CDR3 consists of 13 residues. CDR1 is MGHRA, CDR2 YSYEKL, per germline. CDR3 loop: CASTSGGAAEAFF. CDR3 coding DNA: TGCGCCAGCACCTCAGGAGGGGCCGCTGAAGCTTTCTTT.

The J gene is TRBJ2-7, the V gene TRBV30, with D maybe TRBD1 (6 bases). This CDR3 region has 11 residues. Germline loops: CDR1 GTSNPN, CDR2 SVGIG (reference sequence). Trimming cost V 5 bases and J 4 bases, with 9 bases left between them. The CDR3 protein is CAWAQGYEQYF. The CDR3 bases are TGTGCCTGGGCACAGGGTTACGAGCAGTACTTC. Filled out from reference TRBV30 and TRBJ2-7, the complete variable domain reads SQTIHQWPATLVQPVGSPLSLECTVEGTSNPNLYWYRQAAGRGLQLLFYSVGIGQISSEVPQNLSASRPQDRQFILSSKKLLLSDSGFYLCAWAQGYEQYFGPGTRLTVT.

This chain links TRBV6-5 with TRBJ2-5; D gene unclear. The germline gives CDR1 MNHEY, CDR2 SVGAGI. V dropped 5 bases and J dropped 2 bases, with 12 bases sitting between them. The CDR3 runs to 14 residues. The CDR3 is CASSTSSDQETQYF. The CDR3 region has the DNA TGTGCCAGCAGTACCTCCAGTGATCAAGAGACCCAGTACTTC.

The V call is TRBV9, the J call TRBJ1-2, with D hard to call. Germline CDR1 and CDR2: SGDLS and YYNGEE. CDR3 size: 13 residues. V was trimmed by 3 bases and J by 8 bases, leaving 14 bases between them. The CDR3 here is CASSGVGILGYTF. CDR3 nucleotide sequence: TGTGCCAGCAGCGGAGTAGGTATTTTAGGCTACACCTTC.

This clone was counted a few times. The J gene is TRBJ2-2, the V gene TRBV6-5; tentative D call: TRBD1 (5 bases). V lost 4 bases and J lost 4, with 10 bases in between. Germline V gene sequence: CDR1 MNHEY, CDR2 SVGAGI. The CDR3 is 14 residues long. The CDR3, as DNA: TGTGCCAGCAGTTTCAGGGCTGGCACCGGGGAGCTGTTTTTT. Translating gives CASSFRAGTGELFF.

The DNA for the CDR3 is TGTGCCAGCAGCTCGCGGACAGGGAATGAAAAACTGTTTTTT. It yields the protein CASSSRTGNEKLFF. The V and J genes are TRBV5-4 and TRBJ1-4; 8 positions match TRBD1. CDR3 length: 14 residues. Germline loops: CDR1 SGHNT, CDR2 YYREEE (reference sequence). Trimming removed 3 bases from V and 5 bases from J; junction bases left unmatched: 3. The variable domain in full, completed from reference TRBV5-4 and TRBJ1-4, reads ETGVTQSPTHLIKTRGQQVTLRCSSQSGHNTVSWYQQALGQGPQFIFQYYREEENGRGNFPPRFSGLQFPNYSSELNVNALELDDSALYLCASSSRTGNEKLFFGSGTQLSVL.

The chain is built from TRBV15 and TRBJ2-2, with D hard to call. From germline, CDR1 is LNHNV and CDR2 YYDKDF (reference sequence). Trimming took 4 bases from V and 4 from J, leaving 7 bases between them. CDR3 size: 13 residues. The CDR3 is CATSIGPTGELFF. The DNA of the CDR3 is TGTGCCACCAGCATCGGCCCCACCGGGGAGCTGTTTTTT.

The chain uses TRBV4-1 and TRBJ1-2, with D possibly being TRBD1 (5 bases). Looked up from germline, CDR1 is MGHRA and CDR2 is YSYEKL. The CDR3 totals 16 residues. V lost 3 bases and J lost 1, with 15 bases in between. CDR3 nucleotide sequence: TGCGCCAGCAGCCACCGGGGCATCGCCGATAACTATGGCTACACCTTC. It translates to CASSHRGIADNYGYTF.

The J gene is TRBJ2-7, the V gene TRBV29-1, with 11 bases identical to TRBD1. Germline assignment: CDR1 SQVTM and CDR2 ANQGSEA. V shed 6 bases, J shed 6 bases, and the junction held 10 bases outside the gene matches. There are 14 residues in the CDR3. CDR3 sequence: CSVQAGGTGGEQYF. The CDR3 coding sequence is TGCAGCGTCCAGGCGGGCGGGACAGGGGGCGAGCAGTACTTC.

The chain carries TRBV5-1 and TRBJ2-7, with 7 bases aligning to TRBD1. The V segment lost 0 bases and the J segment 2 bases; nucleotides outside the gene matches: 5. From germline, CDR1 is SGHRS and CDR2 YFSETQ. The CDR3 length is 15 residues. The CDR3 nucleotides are TGCGCCAGCAGCTTGGAAGGGGGCCCAACCTACGAGCAGTACTTC. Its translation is CASSLEGGPTYEQYF.

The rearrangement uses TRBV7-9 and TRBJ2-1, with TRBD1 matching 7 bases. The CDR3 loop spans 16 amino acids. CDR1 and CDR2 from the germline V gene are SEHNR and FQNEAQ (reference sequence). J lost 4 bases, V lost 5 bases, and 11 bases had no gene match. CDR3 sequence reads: CASSNSDREAYNEQFF. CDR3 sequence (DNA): TGTGCCAGCAGCAACAGTGACAGGGAAGCTTACAATGAGCAGTTCTTC.

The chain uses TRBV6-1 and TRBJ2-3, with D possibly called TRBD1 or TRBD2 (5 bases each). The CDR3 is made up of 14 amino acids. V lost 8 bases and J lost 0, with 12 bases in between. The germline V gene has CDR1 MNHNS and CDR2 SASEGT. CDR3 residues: CASVEGFSTDTQYF. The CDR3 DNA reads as TGTGCCAGCGTTGAGGGGTTTAGCACAGATACGCAGTATTTT.

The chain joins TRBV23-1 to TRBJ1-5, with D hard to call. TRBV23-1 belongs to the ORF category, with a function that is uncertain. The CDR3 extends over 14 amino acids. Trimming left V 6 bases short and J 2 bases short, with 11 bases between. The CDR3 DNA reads TGCGCCAGCAGAGTGGCTCAGGGCAATCAGCCCCAGCATTTT. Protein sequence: CASRVAQGNQPQHF.

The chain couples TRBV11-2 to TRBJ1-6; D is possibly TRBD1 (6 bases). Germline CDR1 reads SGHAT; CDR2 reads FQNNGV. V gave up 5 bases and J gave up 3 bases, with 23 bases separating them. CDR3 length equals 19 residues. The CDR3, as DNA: TGTGCCAGCAGCCCCCGGGACAACTGGATAGCCGACTATAATTCACCCCTCCACTTT. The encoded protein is CASSPRDNWIADYNSPLHF.

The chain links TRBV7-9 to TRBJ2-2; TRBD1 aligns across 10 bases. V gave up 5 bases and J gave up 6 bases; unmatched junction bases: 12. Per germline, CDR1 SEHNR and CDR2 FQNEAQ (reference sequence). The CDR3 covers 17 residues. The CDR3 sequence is CASSHPGTGTGAGELFF. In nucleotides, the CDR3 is TGTGCCAGCAGCCACCCCGGGACAGGGACAGGGGCCGGGGAGCTGTTTTTT.

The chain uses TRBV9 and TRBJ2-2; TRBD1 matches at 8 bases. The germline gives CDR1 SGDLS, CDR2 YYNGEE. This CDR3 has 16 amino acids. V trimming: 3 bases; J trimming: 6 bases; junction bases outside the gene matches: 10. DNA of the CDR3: TGTGCCAGCAGCGCGACAGGGGTCGCTGTTCCCGGGGAGCTGTTTTTT. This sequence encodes CASSATGVAVPGELFF.

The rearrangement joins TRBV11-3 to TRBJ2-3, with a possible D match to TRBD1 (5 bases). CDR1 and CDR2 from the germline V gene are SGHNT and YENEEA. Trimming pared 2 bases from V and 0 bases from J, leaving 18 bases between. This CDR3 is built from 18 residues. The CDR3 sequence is CASSLPSSRDSSTDTQYF. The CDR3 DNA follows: TGTGCCAGCAGCTTACCCTCGAGCAGGGATTCTAGCACAGATACGCAGTATTTT.

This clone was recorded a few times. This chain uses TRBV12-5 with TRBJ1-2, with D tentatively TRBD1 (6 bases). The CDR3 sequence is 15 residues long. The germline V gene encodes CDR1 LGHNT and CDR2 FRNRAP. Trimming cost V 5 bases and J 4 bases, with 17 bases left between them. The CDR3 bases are TGTGCTAGTGGTCCACCGGGCCCCAGGGGCTATGGCTACACCTTC. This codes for CASGPPGPRGYGYTF.